The 15 T cell receptor beta chains listed next were all sequenced from one sample in a study of blood T cell repertoires in COVID-19. Assay: immunoSEQ multiplex PCR; the TCRdb copy retains only in-frame clones and omits some. The sample has under 150,000 clones; 75% to 90% are singletons. The specimen was peripheral blood. The receptors come from a woman in her forties or fifties who had recovered from COVID-19.

The rearrangement joins TRBV30 to TRBJ2-5; maybe TRBD1 (5 bases). The V end lost 3 bases, the J end lost 0 bases, and 11 bases lay between the germline ends. The CDR3 is made up of 14 amino acids. Per germline, CDR1 GTSNPN and CDR2 SVGIG (reference sequence). The CDR3 loop is CAWRGPGYQETQYF. Here the CDR3 DNA reads TGTGCCTGGAGGGGTCCAGGGTACCAAGAGACCCAGTACTTC.

The rearrangement links TRBV11-2 to TRBJ2-5; TRBD2 matches at 12 bases. The CDR3 sequence is 16 residues long. Germline V lookup: CDR1 SGHAT, CDR2 FQNNGV. The V and J ends lost 5 bases and 5 bases, in that order; junction bases with no gene match: 9. CDR3: CASSGRLAGDTETQYF. In DNA, the CDR3 is TGTGCCAGCAGCGGTAGACTAGCGGGAGATACGGAGACCCAGTACTTC.

The genes are TRBV7-2 and TRBJ1-1, with D possibly being TRBD1 (5 bases). CDR1 SGHTA and CDR2 FQGNSA come from the germline V gene. The CDR3 loop spans 14 amino acids. The V and J ends lost 2 bases and 3 bases respectively, with 10 bases between them. CDR3 DNA sequence: TGTGCCAGCAGCTTAAACCAGGGTTACACTGAAGCTTTCTTT. Protein product: CASSLNQGYTEAFF. Looking up the rest from reference TRBV7-2 and TRBJ1-1 gives the full variable domain: GAGVSQSPSNKVTEKGKDVELRCDPISGHTALYWYRQSLGQGLEFLIYFQGNSAPDKSGLPSDRFSAERTGGSVSTLTIQRTQQEDSAVYLCASSLNQGYTEAFFGQGTRLTVV.

This clone was detected only once. The chain employs TRBV5-5 and TRBJ2-5; 7 nucleotides line up with TRBD1. The CDR3 contains 16 residues. After removal of 4 bases from V and 7 bases from J, the junction contained 16 bases not matched to a gene. The V gene's germline CDR1 is SGHKS and CDR2 YYEKEE (reference sequence). CDR3 region: CASSPPPDRQGRTQYF. In DNA form, the CDR3 reads TGTGCCAGCAGCCCGCCCCCCGACCGACAGGGAAGGACCCAGTACTTC.

The chain recombines TRBV30 with TRBJ2-2; possibly TRBD1 for D (6 bases). Germline V gene sequence: CDR1 GTSNPN, CDR2 SVGIG (reference sequence). Trimming took 7 bases from V and 7 from J, leaving 10 bases between them. This CDR3 region has 11 residues. The CDR3 DNA reads TGTGCCTACACAGGGTTCGGGGAGCTGTTTTTT. It encodes CAYTGFGELFF. The full variable domain, with the rest looked up from reference TRBV30 and TRBJ2-2, is SQTIHQWPATLVQPVGSPLSLECTVEGTSNPNLYWYRQAAGRGLQLLFYSVGIGQISSEVPQNLSASRPQDRQFILSSKKLLLSDSGFYLCAYTGFGELFFGEGSRLTVL.

V is TRBV6-4 and J is TRBJ1-2, with a possible D match to TRBD1 (6 bases). CDR1 and CDR2 (germline): MRHNA, SNTAGT. The CDR3 covers 13 residues. The V end was cut by 8 bases, the J end by 4 bases, with 14 bases between. As DNA, the CDR3 is TGTGCCAGCCGGGCCGGGGGGGCCTATGGCTACACCTTC. This translates into CASRAGGAYGYTF.

V and J are TRBV12-5 and TRBJ1-1; no definite D call. The CDR3 length is 17 residues. The germline V gene encodes CDR1 LGHNT and CDR2 FRNRAP. V dropped 0 bases and J dropped 1 base, with 15 bases sitting between them. CDR3 in amino acids: CASGLVHGRARNTEAFF. The CDR3 DNA sequence: TGTGCTAGTGGTTTGGTACACGGGAGGGCGCGGAACACTGAAGCTTTCTTT.

The chain joins TRBV18 to TRBJ1-1; possible D gene TRBD1, 6 bases. Trimming took 3 bases from V and 4 from J, leaving 15 bases between them. CDR3 length: 15 amino acids. Germline V gene data show CDR1 as KGHSH and CDR2 as LQKENI. The CDR3 loop is CASSPSRDIPTEAFF. The CDR3 coding sequence is TGTGCCAGCTCACCGAGCCGGGACATACCCACTGAAGCTTTCTTT.

The chain recombines TRBV18 with TRBJ1-5, with 9 nucleotides matching TRBD1. The CDR3 length is 15 residues. V lost 0 bases to trimming and J lost 6 bases; unmatched junction nucleotides: 3. Germline V gene lookup returns CDR1 KGHSH and CDR2 LQKENI. The CDR3 DNA reads as TGTGCCAGCTCACCACCGGGACAGGGCGGTCAGCCCCAGCATTTT. Translating it yields CASSPPGQGGQPQHF.

V is TRBV4-3 and J is TRBJ2-3; D is unclear. Germline V lookup: CDR1 LGHNA, CDR2 YSLEER. Trimming removed 4 bases from V and 3 bases from J, with 11 bases in between. The CDR3 covers 14 residues. The CDR3 region has the DNA TGCGCCAGCAGCCTTTCGGAGAGGACAGATACGCAGTATTTT. Protein product: CASSLSERTDTQYF.

As concerns this clone: In the same sample, other DNA sequences code for this CDR3. V is TRBV5-1 and J is TRBJ2-7; 13 bases fit TRBD2. The length of the CDR3 is 15 residues. Germline trimming cut 3 bases from V and 4 bases from J; bases unmatched to any gene: 4. Germline CDR1 is SGHRS and CDR2 is YFSETQ. In nucleotides, the CDR3 is TGCGCCAGCAGCTCCGGACTAGCGGGAGCTTACGAGCAGTACTTC. Its protein is CASSSGLAGAYEQYF.

This chain joins TRBV15 and TRBJ1-3; 8 nucleotides match TRBD1. The germline gives CDR1 LNHNV, CDR2 YYDKDF (reference sequence). The CDR3 consists of 15 residues. Trimming took 1 base from V and 2 from J; bases not matched to a gene: 1. CDR3 nucleotide sequence: TGTGCCACCAGCAGAGCACAGGGGGCTGGAAACACCATATATTTT. It yields the protein CATSRAQGAGNTIYF.

V gene TRBV6-1 combines with J gene TRBJ1-2; D might be TRBD1 (6 bases). V dropped 2 bases and J dropped 7 bases, with 14 bases sitting between them. Germline loops: CDR1 MNHNS, CDR2 SASEGT. This CDR3 comprises 14 residues. The CDR3 sequence: CASSERGGARGYTF. CDR3 nucleotide sequence: TGTGCCAGCAGTGAAAGGGGGGGCGCGCGTGGCTACACCTTC.

The chain recombines TRBV7-2 with TRBJ1-3, with D unresolved. Germline V CDR1 and CDR2: SGHTA, FQGNSA. The CDR3 runs 15 residues. V was shortened by 6 bases and J by 0 bases, with 12 bases between the two germline ends. The chain's CDR3 is CASSSQPSSGNTIYF. Here the CDR3 DNA reads TGTGCCAGCAGTTCACAGCCTTCCTCTGGAAACACCATATATTTT.

This rearrangement joins TRBV4-1 to TRBJ2-1; D not certain. The CDR3 runs 17 residues. CDR1 and CDR2 (germline): MGHRA, YSYEKL. V was shortened by 4 bases and J by 9 bases, with 25 bases between the two germline ends. CDR3 DNA sequence: TGCGCCAGCAGCCTCCATCTTCCCCCATCTCTTCTGAGTGAGCAGTTCTTC. This translates into CASSLHLPPSLLSEQFF.